These T cell receptor beta chains were read from a single sample in a study of blood T cell repertoires in COVID-19. The assay was immunoSEQ multiplex PCR, and TCRdb's table has in-frame clones only and misses some. The sample has around 230,000 clones, about 80% seen once. The specimen sequenced was peripheral blood. The receptors were sampled from a woman in her forties with active or convalescent COVID-19. CDR3s include the opening cysteine and the closing phenylalanine or tryptophan. A D gene is named only where the DNA matches it firmly. The size of a clone is reported for some rows only, either as once, few or many, or as a class for expanded clones.

TRBJ1-5 | NA | NA | TRBV12-3/TRBV12-4 | CASSRQENQPQHF | TGTGCCAGCAGTCGACAGGAAAATCAGCCCCAGCATTTT
TRBJ1-1 | TRBD1 | NA | TRBV4-3 | CASSQDRQGSSEAFF | TGCGCCAGCAGCCAAGACCGACAGGGTAGTTCTGAAGCTTTCTTT
TRBJ1-4 | NA | once | TRBV5-1 | CASSLAEALDEKLFF | TGCGCCAGCAGCTTGGCCGAAGCCCTAGATGAAAAACTGTTTTTT
TRBJ2-2 | TRBD1 | NA | TRBV5-4 | CASSLGQGGTGELFF | TGTGCCAGCAGTCTCGGACAGGGTGGGACCGGGGAGCTGTTTTTT
TRBJ1-3 | NA | NA | TRBV30 | CAWSREGTGNTIYF | TGTGCCTGGAGTCGGGAGGGAACGGGAAACACCATATATTTT
TRBJ1-3 | NA | NA | TRBV7-8 | CASSLNLARSSGNTIYF | TGTGCCAGCAGCTTAAATTTGGCCCGGAGCTCTGGAAACACCATATATTTT
TRBJ2-2 | TRBD1 | once | TRBV13 | CASSLPGTGFGELFF | TGTGCCAGCAGTTTACCCGGGACAGGGTTCGGGGAGCTGTTTTTT
TRBJ2-5 | TRBD2 | NA | TRBV7-3 | CASSLQAGVKETQYF | TGTGCCAGCAGCTTACAAGCGGGGGTAAAAGAGACCCAGTACTTC
TRBJ2-1 | NA | NA | TRBV2 | CASSEVGWTPGEFF | TGTGCCAGCAGTGAAGTTGGGTGGACTCCTGGGGAGTTCTTC
TRBJ2-3 | NA | NA | TRBV5-1 | CASRRPAGDTDTQYF | TGCGCCAGCAGAAGACCAGCGGGCGACACAGATACGCAGTATTTT
TRBJ1-5 | TRBD1 | NA | TRBV6-5 | CASSSQGGGYQPQHF | TGTGCCAGCAGTTCCCAGGGGGGTGGGTATCAGCCCCAGCATTTT
TRBJ1-2 | NA | many | TRBV3-1/TRBV3-2 | CASSPAGYYGYTF | TGTGCCAGCAGCCCCGCAGGCTACTATGGCTACACCTTC
TRBJ2-5 | TRBD1 | once | TRBV19 | CATAGQGRETQYF | TGTGCCACCGCGGGACAGGGGCGGGAGACCCAGTACTTC
TRBJ1-5 | TRBD1 | once | TRBV19 | CASSRQGLRVYDQPQHF | TGTGCCAGTAGTAGACAGGGATTGCGGGTGTACGATCAGCCCCAGCATTTT
TRBJ2-3 | TRBD1 | few | TRBV24-1 | CATSGTGGSDTQYF | TGTGCCACCAGTGGGACAGGGGGGTCAGATACGCAGTATTTT
TRBJ1-4 | TRBD1 | NA | TRBV30 | CAWRLPGQGTFGEKLFF | TGTGCCTGGAGGTTACCGGGACAGGGCACTTTTGGTGAAAAACTGTTTTTT
TRBJ1-5 | TRBD1 | NA | TRBV9 | CASSGRDRGSELCQPQHF | TGTGCCAGCAGCGGCCGGGACAGGGGATCGGAGCTGTGTCAGCCCCAGCATTTT
TRBJ1-1 | TRBD1 | NA | TRBV12-3/TRBV12-4 | CASSFETGDEAFF | TGTGCCAGCAGTTTCGAGACAGGGGACGAAGCTTTCTTT
TRBJ2-5 | NA | NA | TRBV5-1 | CASSLEQQETQYF | TGCGCCAGCAGCTTGGAACAGCAAGAGACCCAGTACTTC
TRBJ1-2 | NA | NA | TRBV6-5 | CASTNTSNYGYTF | TGTGCCAGCACCAACACCTCTAACTATGGCTACACCTTC
TRBJ1-3 | NA | NA | TRBV24-1 | CATSGSGNTIYF | TGTGCCACCTCGGGCTCTGGAAACACCATATATTTT
TRBJ1-5 | TRBD1 | NA | TRBV24-1 | CATSDSASGTGGHQPQHF | TGTGCCACCAGTGATTCCGCCTCCGGGACAGGGGGCCATCAGCCCCAGCATTTT
TRBJ1-2 | NA | NA | TRBV6-2/TRBV6-3 | CASSYSSGDGYTF | TGTGCCAGCAGTTACTCCTCCGGGGATGGCTACACCTTC
TRBJ1-1 | TRBD1 | NA | TRBV29-1 | CSLLIPRGTEAFF | TGCAGCTTACTTATCCCCAGGGGGACTGAAGCTTTCTTT
TRBJ1-1 | NA | NA | TRBV7-8 | CASSLVEGRATEAFF | TGTGCCAGCAGCTTAGTGGAGGGGCGGGCCACTGAAGCTTTCTTT
TRBJ2-5 | NA | few | TRBV4-2 | CASSQDSSGPETQYF | TGTGCCAGCAGCCAAGATTCGAGCGGGCCTGAGACCCAGTACTTC
TRBJ1-1 | TRBD1 | NA | TRBV24-1 | CATSGGGQGGMNTEAFF | TGTGCCACCAGTGGCGGTGGACAGGGGGGAATGAACACTGAAGCTTTCTTT
TRBJ1-2 | TRBD1 | NA | TRBV27 | CASSLGTGSRGYTF | TGTGCCAGCAGTTTAGGGACAGGGTCGCGTGGCTACACCTTC